Following are 25 T cell receptor beta chains from one sample sequenced in a study of T-cell memory formation after mild COVID-19. One entry per CDR3 protein results from TCRdb running MiXCR on the 5' RACE reads. Of 450,000 to 700,000 distinct CDR3 sequences listed, under 20% are singletons. Sequencing input: PBMCs or a T cell subset sorted from them (not recorded which). Receptors were obtained from an adult woman who had mild COVID-19 (a few samples of this study predate the infection). Cell type and time point are not known.

This clonotype was picked up a small number of times. This chain connects TRBV6-1 to TRBJ1-1, with TRBD1 matching 7 bases. Trimming removed 8 bases from V and 0 bases from J; junction bases left unmatched: 6. The CDR3 length is 14 residues. The germline V gene encodes CDR1 MNHNS and CDR2 SASEGT. The CDR3 protein is CASCLDRLNTEAFF. As DNA, the CDR3 is TGTGCCAGCTGCCTGGACAGGCTGAACACTGAAGCTTTCTTT.

V gene TRBV7-2 combines with J gene TRBJ1-2; TRBD1 matches at 7 bases. The germline gives CDR1 SGHTA, CDR2 FQGNSA. The CDR3 has 14 amino acids. Trimming at V came to 5 bases and at J to 4 bases, leaving 7 bases not matched to a gene. CDR3 in amino acids: CASSRDSGPYGYTF. The CDR3, as DNA: TGTGCCAGCAGCAGGGACAGCGGCCCCTATGGCTACACCTTC.

The rearrangement links TRBV4-1 to TRBJ1-1, with D possibly being TRBD1 (5 bases). The V end was cut by 0 bases, the J end by 1 base, with 12 bases between. Germline CDR1 MGHRA, CDR2 YSYEKL. This CDR3 has 16 amino acids. CDR3 amino acids: CASSQDTGWQNTEAFF. The CDR3 bases are TGCGCCAGCAGCCAAGATACAGGCTGGCAGAACACTGAAGCTTTCTTT.

The chain joins TRBV30 to TRBJ2-7, with unresolved D. The germline V gene encodes CDR1 GTSNPN and CDR2 SVGIG (reference sequence). The CDR3 extends over 15 amino acids. With 3 bases removed from V and 6 bases from J, the gap between germline ends came to 21 bases. CDR3 in amino acids: CAWSRPKGPLLEQYF. The CDR3 DNA reads as TGTGCCTGGAGCCGCCCGAAAGGGCCCCTCCTCGAGCAGTACTTC.

The V gene is TRBV4-2, the J gene TRBJ1-5; 11 nucleotides line up with TRBD1. The CDR3 runs 17 residues. The germline gives CDR1 LGHNA, CDR2 YNFKEQ. J lost 0 bases, V lost 3 bases, and 4 bases had no gene match. Here the CDR3 DNA reads TGTGCCAGCAGCCAGGACAGGGGGCTCTATAGCAATCAGCCCCAGCATTTT. Its protein is CASSQDRGLYSNQPQHF.

This chain joins TRBV9 and TRBJ2-1, with 8 bases identical to TRBD2. CDR1 and CDR2 from the germline V gene are SGDLS and YYNGEE. This CDR3 contains 15 residues. V was pared by 0 bases and J by 7 bases, with 6 bases of the junction left unmatched. The CDR3 coding sequence is TGTGCCAGCAGCGTAGCTTCCGGGAGGGCTAATGAGCAGTTCTTC. Residues: CASSVASGRANEQFF.

This clonotype has just a few counts. V and J are TRBV6-5 and TRBJ1-3; D uncertain. Trimming stripped 7 bases from V and 0 bases from J, with 10 bases between. The germline V gene has CDR1 MNHEY and CDR2 SVGAGI. The CDR3 sequence is 14 residues long. For the CDR3, the DNA is TGTGCCAGCAAGTGGGGAAGCTCTGGAAACACCATATATTTT. It yields the protein CASKWGSSGNTIYF.

This sequence joins TRBV30 and TRBJ2-1, with D unresolved. Germline lookup yields CDR1 GTSNPN and CDR2 SVGIG (reference sequence). The CDR3 loop spans 11 amino acids. The V end lost 2 bases, the J end lost 8 bases, and 7 bases lay between the germline ends. The CDR3 here is CAWSREDEQFF. The CDR3 region has the DNA TGTGCCTGGAGTCGAGAGGATGAGCAGTTCTTC.

This clonotype was counted once. Here the CDR3 DNA reads TGCAGCGTTGAGTCTAGGGGGATCAGCACTGAAGCTTTCTTT. Translated, it gives CSVESRGISTEAFF. The gene calls are TRBV29-1 and TRBJ1-1; tentatively, D is TRBD1 (6 bases). Per germline, CDR1 SQVTM and CDR2 ANQGSEA. The CDR3 loop spans 14 amino acids. V lost 3 bases and J lost 4, with 15 bases in between.

This clonotype was counted a few times. The genes are TRBV18 and TRBJ2-1; 8 positions match TRBD2. The CDR3 consists of 15 residues. Germline V gene data show CDR1 as KGHSH and CDR2 as LQKENI. V lost 2 bases to trimming and J lost 6 bases; unmatched junction nucleotides: 6. The CDR3 region has the DNA TGTGCCAGCTCACCATTCAGCGGGAGAATCAATGAGCAGTTCTTC. This translates into CASSPFSGRINEQFF.

The chain combines TRBV5-1 with TRBJ1-2; D is possibly TRBD1 (5 bases). The CDR3 is 14 residues long. In germline, CDR1 is SGHRS, CDR2 YFSETQ. Between the trimmed V and J ends, which lost 0 bases and 8 bases, there was a span of 14 bases. The CDR3 nucleotides read TGCGCCAGCAGCTTGGAGGCAGGGAGATACGGCTACACCTTC. Amino acids: CASSLEAGRYGYTF.

This clonotype turned up a few times. The chain recombines TRBV6-2 or TRBV6-3 with TRBJ2-1; D not certain. CDR3 length equals 14 residues. Germline lookup yields CDR1 MNHEY and CDR2 SVGEGT. Trimming stripped 5 bases from V and 0 bases from J, with 8 bases between. CDR3 in DNA: TGTGCCAGCAGTCATATTAGCTCCTACAATGAGCAGTTCTTC. Its translation is CASSHISSYNEQFF.

Concerning this clonotype itself: Just one base apart from a much larger clone, this may be a read error. CDR3 protein: CASSYRGSYEQFF. Written as DNA, the CDR3 is TGTGCCAGCAGTTACAGGGGGAGCTACGAGCAGTTCTTC. V gene TRBV12-3 or TRBV12-4 combines with J gene TRBJ2-7; 8 nucleotides agree with TRBD1. The better agreement between TRBJ2-1 and the DNA end casts doubt on the J call. The CDR3 has 13 amino acids.

The chain has TRBV12-3 or TRBV12-4 and TRBJ2-3, with D uncertain. Trimming shortened V by 8 bases and J by 4 bases, and 10 bases separated the two germline ends. The CDR3 contains 12 residues. The CDR3 coding sequence is TGTGCCAGCGCCATCCAACCAGATACGCAGTATTTT. Translated, it gives CASAIQPDTQYF.

The rearrangement joins TRBV25-1 to TRBJ2-7; 7 nucleotides match TRBD1. V was pared by 1 base and J by 0 bases, with 6 bases of the junction left unmatched. The CDR3 consists of 16 residues. Germline CDR1 reads MGHDK; CDR2 reads SYGVNS. The CDR3 loop is CASSEFMGQSSYEQYF. The CDR3 bases are TGTGCCAGCAGTGAATTTATGGGACAGAGCTCCTACGAGCAGTACTTC.

This clonotype has more than one count but fewer than ten. The chain links TRBV5-5 to TRBJ2-7, with TRBD1 as a possible D gene (6 bases). The germline V gene encodes CDR1 SGHKS and CDR2 YYEKEE (reference sequence). The length of the CDR3 is 14 residues. Trimming stripped 4 bases from V and 5 bases from J, with 16 bases between. The CDR3 region has the DNA TGTGCCAGCAGCCGTGACACAGGGTACGACGAGCAGTACTTC. Translating it yields CASSRDTGYDEQYF.

This clonotype showed up many times. J is TRBJ2-1 and V is TRBV7-3; D is unclear. The CDR3 sequence is 16 residues long. The germline CDR1 and CDR2 sequences are SGHTA and FQGTGA. The V and J ends lost 0 bases and 3 bases respectively, with 12 bases between them. The CDR3 sequence is CASSLTSSTYYNEQFF. The CDR3 DNA reads TGTGCCAGCAGCTTAACTAGCTCTACCTACTACAATGAGCAGTTCTTC. Drawing the rest from reference TRBV7-3 and TRBJ2-1, the complete variable domain is GAGVSQTPSNKVTEKGKYVELRCDPISGHTALYWYRQSLGQGPEFLIYFQGTGAADDSGLPNDRFFAVRPEGSVSTLKIQRTERGDSAVYLCASSLTSSTYYNEQFFGPGTRLTVL.

V usage is TRBV7-3 and J usage is TRBJ2-7; no firm D call. The CDR3 length is 13 residues. Trimming removed 1 base from V and 5 bases from J, with 9 bases in between. CDR1 is SGHTA and CDR2 is FQGTGA in the germline V gene. CDR3 loop: CASSLMGGDEQYF. The CDR3 region has the DNA TGTGCCAGCAGCTTAATGGGTGGGGACGAGCAGTACTTC.

The table lists this clonotype with a few counts. V and J are TRBV9 and TRBJ2-7; 8 positions match TRBD1. Germline trimming cut 2 bases from V and 0 bases from J; bases unmatched to any gene: 7. CDR3 length: 16 amino acids. Germline-derived CDR1 and CDR2 are SGDLS and YYNGEE. The CDR3 is CASSVTGAEDSYEQYF. DNA for the CDR3: TGTGCCAGCAGCGTGACAGGGGCTGAGGACTCCTACGAGCAGTACTTC.

This clonotype was counted between two and nine times. The rearrangement joins TRBV27 to TRBJ2-5; no clear D gene. V shed 4 bases and J shed 7 bases, with 16 bases lying between them. Germline loops: CDR1 MNHEY, CDR2 SMNVEV (reference sequence). The CDR3 length is 14 residues. This CDR3 is CASSWAMGEVTQYF. CDR3 in DNA: TGTGCCAGCAGTTGGGCCATGGGCGAGGTGACCCAGTACTTC.

The rearrangement links TRBV24-1 to TRBJ1-1; possible D gene TRBD1, 6 bases. The germline gives CDR1 KGHDR, CDR2 SFDVKD. The CDR3 has 13 residues. Deletions cut 3 bases from V and 4 bases from J, with 8 bases between. CDR3 loop: CATSDQGFTEAFF. CDR3 DNA: TGTGCCACCAGTGATCAGGGGTTCACTGAAGCTTTCTTT.

The chain couples TRBV4-1 to TRBJ2-1, with 14 positions matching TRBD2. The CDR3 sequence is 17 residues long. CDR1 is MGHRA, CDR2 YSYEKL, per germline. J gave up 8 bases and V 1 base, and 7 bases lay outside the gene matches. For the CDR3, the DNA is TGCGCCAGCAGCCAAGGGCCGACTAGCGGGAGGGGCCATGAGCAGTTCTTC. Amino acid sequence: CASSQGPTSGRGHEQFF.

V usage is TRBV20-1 and J usage is TRBJ1-3; tentative D call: TRBD1 (5 bases). V lost 5 bases, J lost 0 bases, and 5 bases lay in between. Germline CDR1 reads DFQATT; CDR2 reads SNEGSKA (reference sequence). CDR3 length: 12 residues. DNA of the CDR3: TGCAGTGCTGGGGCCTCTGGAAACACCATATATTTT. Translation gives CSAGASGNTIYF.

This clonotype was picked up many times. The chain is built from TRBV5-1 and TRBJ2-2; D is possibly TRBD1 or TRBD2 (6 bases each). Trimming shortened V by 5 bases and J by 3 bases, and 14 bases separated the two germline ends. Germline V gene sequence: CDR1 SGHRS, CDR2 YFSETQ. This CDR3 has 15 amino acids. CDR3: CASRTGGTYTGELFF. The CDR3, as DNA: TGCGCCAGCAGGACCGGGGGCACCTACACCGGGGAGCTGTTTTTT.

This clonotype occurred many times. The chain has TRBV12-3 or TRBV12-4 and TRBJ2-3, with D possibly being TRBD2 (6 bases). Trimming removed 7 bases from V and 6 bases from J, with 17 bases in between. The CDR3 contains 14 residues. In DNA, the CDR3 is TGTGCCAGCACCCATCGACGGGGGAGGGATACGCAGTATTTT. Its protein product is CASTHRRGRDTQYF.